The entry below gives a single T cell receptor beta chain sequence along with its context. The identical CDR3 is also encoded by other nucleotide sequences in the sample. This CDR3 is 15 amino acids long. V lost 1 base and J lost 0, with 9 bases in between. Germline V lookup: CDR1 SEHNR, CDR2 FQNEAQ (reference sequence). This entry belongs to a study of blood T cell repertoires in COVID-19. Sequencing was performed with immunoSEQ multiplex PCR; in TCRdb, only in-frame clones are kept and a portion is missing. The sample records around 100,000 clones, about 90% being singletons. The specimen sequenced was peripheral blood. This TCR derives from a woman aged 55-75 years with acute or convalescent COVID-19. This chain joins TRBV7-9 and TRBJ1-1; D not resolved. The CDR3 coding sequence is TGTGCCAGCAGCTTAGGGGCGGGGTTGAACACTGAAGCTTTCTTT. This sequence encodes CASSLGAGLNTEAFF.